One T cell receptor (beta chain) is described in this entry. This sample was taken from a study of spatial heterogeneity in lung cancer. MiXCR, applied by TCRdb to the 5' RACE reads, yields one record per CDR3 protein. The sample lists about 120,000 distinct CDR3 sequences; about 10% were seen once. Per the germline V gene, CDR1 is MNHEY and CDR2 is SVGEGT. The CDR3 totals 14 residues. Trimming removed 5 bases from V and 7 bases from J, with 17 bases in between. Time point meaning: blood at routine non-recurrence follow-up after resection. The study sequenced unsorted whole RNA from tumor, nontumor lung or frozen PBMC.

The TCR originated in a female donor with early-stage non-small cell lung cancer. Sample: PBMCs, taken at follow-up. V usage is TRBV6-2 or TRBV6-3 and J usage is TRBJ1-2; D remains unclear. CDR3 in amino acids: CASSQLPRTAGYTF. CDR3 in DNA: TGTGCCAGCAGTCAGCTACCCCGGACGGCTGGCTACACCTTC.